This TCR beta chain was identified in a study of cytomegalovirus exposure and HLA in healthy donors. There are 15 residues in the CDR3. Looked up from germline, CDR1 is MGHRA and CDR2 is YSYEKL. Trimming took off 4 bases at V and 2 bases at J, with 15 bases between the two ends. The primer mix had 60 Vbeta and 13 Jbeta primers. Clones were sequenced by immunoSEQ multiplex PCR, and TCRdb holds only the in-frame ones, with some missing. The sample includes roughly 140,000 clones, 80% to 90% seen only once; the top ten take roughly 2.7%. The sequencing input was PBMCs. The clonotype originates from a boy between 2 and 15 years old in good health and CMV-seronegative. V is TRBV4-1 and J is TRBJ2-7, with D tentatively TRBD1 (6 bases). For the CDR3, the DNA is TGCGCCAGCAGCCGGAGCCAGGGGCCGACCTACGAGCAGTACTTC. This translates into CASSRSQGPTYEQYF.